Below, 9 T cell receptor beta chains from the same sample are listed, as sequenced in a study of blood T cell repertoires in COVID-19. Produced via immunoSEQ multiplex PCR; TCRdb's table is partial and in-frame only. Here the sample spans a few hundred thousand clones, 84% being singletons. Sequenced material: peripheral blood. These receptors were taken from a woman aged 40 to 49 who had recovered from COVID-19.

V and J are TRBV15 and TRBJ1-6; a weak D match, TRBD1 (6 bases). CDR3 length: 14 residues. CDR1 LNHNV and CDR2 YYDKDF come from the germline V gene (reference sequence). V was clipped by 0 bases and J by 12 bases, with 12 bases between them. CDR3: CATSRDRTAIPLHF. The CDR3 DNA is TGTGCCACCAGCAGAGACCGGACAGCAATACCCCTCCACTTT.

The V call is TRBV11-3, the J call TRBJ2-5; 8 nucleotides match TRBD1. V was clipped by 5 bases and J by 6 bases; unmatched bases: 8. This CDR3 is built from 14 residues. Per germline, CDR1 SGHNT and CDR2 YENEEA. CDR3 residues: CASSHDRGGKTQYF. In nucleotides, the CDR3 is TGTGCCAGCAGCCACGACAGGGGTGGTAAGACCCAGTACTTC.

The V and J genes are TRBV30 and TRBJ2-2; tentatively, D is TRBD1 (6 bases). V was trimmed by 8 bases and J by 0 bases, leaving 10 bases between them. CDR1 and CDR2 (germline): GTSNPN, SVGIG (reference sequence). The CDR3 loop spans 13 amino acids. The CDR3 region is CARQEANTGELFF. Here the CDR3 DNA reads TGTGCCCGACAGGAGGCGAACACCGGGGAGCTGTTTTTT.

This chain joins TRBV14 and TRBJ1-6; 7 bases align to TRBD1. J gave up 6 bases and V 2 bases, and 4 bases lay outside the gene matches. Looked up from germline, CDR1 is SGHDN and CDR2 is FVKESK. The CDR3 length is 15 residues. The CDR3 region has the DNA TGTGCCAGCAGCCAATCACAGGGGATTAATTCACCCCTCCACTTT. Its translation is CASSQSQGINSPLHF.

V gene TRBV19 combines with J gene TRBJ2-4; unclear D gene. CDR1 is LNHDA, CDR2 SQIVND, per germline (reference sequence). V lost 5 bases to trimming and J lost 2 bases, with 13 bases between them. This CDR3 has 15 amino acids. CDR3 sequence: CASSSGRMSKNIQYF. CDR3 sequence (DNA): TGTGCCAGTAGTTCGGGTCGGATGTCCAAAAACATTCAGTACTTC.

The V and J genes are TRBV7-6 and TRBJ2-2, with 7 bases that match TRBD1. Germline V gives CDR1 SGHVS, CDR2 FNYEAQ. Trimming at V came to 7 bases and at J to 0 bases, leaving 5 bases not matched to a gene. CDR3 size: 15 residues. The CDR3 here is CASTLTGSNTGELFF. Written as DNA, the CDR3 is TGTGCCAGCACCTTGACAGGGTCGAACACCGGGGAGCTGTTTTTT.

This clone was observed a handful of times. The V call is TRBV28, the J call TRBJ1-6; D gene unclear. The CDR3 runs to 16 residues. Trimming removed 8 bases from V and 0 bases from J, with 14 bases in between. Germline CDR1 MDHEN, CDR2 SYDVKM. The CDR3 DNA is TGTGCCAGCCGGCCGGGTTGGAGCTCCTATAATTCACCCCTCCACTTT. Translation: CASRPGWSSYNSPLHF.

This chain joins TRBV28 and TRBJ2-5; no clear D. The V and J ends lost 5 bases and 5 bases respectively, with 18 bases between them. The germline V gene has CDR1 MDHEN and CDR2 SYDVKM. This CDR3 has 15 amino acids. The CDR3 sequence: CASSSPEASWETQYF. The DNA for the CDR3 is TGTGCCAGCAGTAGTCCCGAGGCATCGTGGGAGACCCAGTACTTC.

This clone has more than one count but fewer than ten. V usage is TRBV11-3 and J usage is TRBJ2-7; D is uncertain. Germline assignment: CDR1 SGHNT and CDR2 YENEEA. The CDR3 consists of 13 residues. The ends were cut back, 0 bases at V and 3 bases at J, with 6 bases in the middle. CDR3 loop: CASSLEVSYEQYF. The DNA for the CDR3 is TGTGCCAGCAGCTTAGAGGTTAGCTACGAGCAGTACTTC.